The 25 T cell receptor beta chains reported below all come from one sample, sequenced in a study of cytotoxic CD8 clonotypes in ibrutinib-treated CLL. Using immunoSEQ multiplex PCR, the repertoire was profiled, and TCRdb retains in-frame clones only, with some absent. The sample gives some 200,000 clones, roughly three quarters of which show up once; about an eighth is in the top ten. Material: PBMCs, obtained after 12 months of ibrutinib treatment. The receptors derive from a human donor with chronic lymphocytic leukemia.

Worth noting for this clone: One end of the junction varies from germline; a read error may be responsible. This sequence joins TRBV10-3 and TRBJ2-3; 8 bases align to TRBD2. The germline gives CDR1 ENHRY, CDR2 SYGVKD. This CDR3 region has 14 residues. The CDR3: CAINEREFSDTQYF. Here the CDR3 DNA reads TGTGCCATCAATGAGCGGGAGTTCTCAGATACGCAGTATTTT.

The rearrangement uses TRBV11-3 and TRBJ2-1, with TRBD2 matching over 7 bases. V lost 0 bases, J lost 6 bases, and 11 bases stayed unmatched. CDR3 length equals 17 residues. The germline CDR1 and CDR2 sequences are SGHNT and YENEEA. CDR3 amino acids: CASSLDQSGMRSNEQFF. CDR3 in DNA: TGTGCCAGCAGCTTAGATCAGAGCGGGATGCGGAGCAATGAGCAGTTCTTC.

V is TRBV9 and J is TRBJ2-6; D gene uncertain. CDR1 is SGDLS, CDR2 YYNGEE, per germline. V was shortened by 4 bases and J by 3 bases, with 14 bases between the two germline ends. The CDR3 extends over 16 amino acids. The CDR3 DNA is TGTGCCAGCAGCCACCCTTCGGTTGGTGGGGCCAACGTCCTGACTTTC. It yields the protein CASSHPSVGGANVLTF.

The chain joins TRBV2 to TRBJ2-7; weak D call: TRBD1 (5 bases). Germline V CDR1 and CDR2: SNHLY, FYNNEI. This CDR3 contains 14 residues. The V end lost 2 bases, the J end lost 0 bases, and 8 bases lay between the germline ends. The CDR3 spells CASSERQSSYEQYF. Here the CDR3 DNA reads TGTGCCAGCAGTGAAAGACAGAGCTCCTACGAGCAGTACTTC.

This chain links TRBV9 with TRBJ2-3; D ambiguous. This CDR3 is 11 amino acids long. V was clipped by 2 bases and J by 5 bases, with 3 bases between them. The germline CDR1 and CDR2 sequences are SGDLS and YYNGEE. The CDR3 loop is CASSVGDTQYF. The CDR3 nucleotides read TGTGCCAGCAGCGTTGGAGATACGCAGTATTTT.

The chain couples TRBV6-6 to TRBJ2-7; D ambiguous. The CDR3 length is 10 residues. V shed 2 bases and J shed 6 bases, with 2 bases lying between them. Germline CDR1 and CDR2: MNHNY and SVGAGI (reference sequence). The CDR3 nucleotides are TGTGCCAGCAGTTACGGCGAGCAGTACTTC. As protein: CASSYGEQYF.

The chain combines TRBV6-1 with TRBJ1-2, with TRBD1 matching over 7 bases. V was pared by 6 bases and J by 7 bases, with 11 bases of the junction left unmatched. There are 14 residues in the CDR3. Germline V gene data show CDR1 as MNHNS and CDR2 as SASEGT. The CDR3: CASSATTTGAGYTF. Here the CDR3 DNA reads TGTGCCAGCAGCGCCACCACCACAGGGGCTGGCTACACCTTC.

The V gene is TRBV6-5, the J gene TRBJ2-3, with D possibly called TRBD1 or TRBD2 (5 bases each). This CDR3 contains 14 residues. Germline V lookup: CDR1 MNHEY, CDR2 SVGAGI. Trimming took 11 bases from V and 1 from J, leaving 16 bases between them. The CDR3 bases are TGTGCCTCTTCAACGGGGCGGGGCACAGATACGCAGTATTTT. This gives the protein CASSTGRGTDTQYF.

V usage is TRBV18 and J usage is TRBJ1-1; possibly TRBD1 for D (5 bases). The V gene lost 4 bases and the J gene lost 2 bases, with 14 bases spanning the gap. CDR1 and CDR2 (germline): KGHSH, LQKENI. CDR3 length: 15 residues. The chain's CDR3 is CASSQSPGVNTEAFF. CDR3 DNA: TGTGCCAGCTCACAATCACCGGGGGTAAACACTGAAGCTTTCTTT.

This clone was counted a few times. J is TRBJ2-1 and V is TRBV7-6; D perhaps matches TRBD2 (5 bases). CDR3 length: 12 residues. The V and J ends lost 1 base and 8 bases respectively, with 6 bases between them. Germline V gene lookup returns CDR1 SGHVS and CDR2 FNYEAQ. CDR3 protein: CASSLVGDEQFF. The CDR3 DNA reads as TGTGCCAGCAGCTTAGTCGGGGATGAGCAGTTCTTC.

The chain carries TRBV6-1 and TRBJ1-5; no clear D. The CDR3 covers 16 residues. Germline values: CDR1 MNHNS, CDR2 SASEGT. V was trimmed by 2 bases and J by 4 bases, leaving 15 bases between them. The CDR3 spells CASSELGGMDNQPQHF. CDR3 in DNA: TGTGCCAGCAGTGAACTGGGAGGGATGGATAATCAGCCCCAGCATTTT.

This clone has ten or more counts. The chain's CDR3 is CAWSPPGVGGYTF. In DNA, the CDR3 is TGTGCCTGGAGCCCCCCGGGAGTGGGTGGCTACACCTTC. The V gene is TRBV30, the J gene TRBJ1-2, with D hard to call. The CDR3 sequence is 13 residues long. Germline lookup yields CDR1 GTSNPN and CDR2 SVGIG (reference sequence). The V and J ends lost 3 bases and 7 bases respectively, with 15 bases between them. The full variable domain, in which reference TRBV30 and TRBJ1-2 provide the parts outside the CDR3, is SQTIHQWPATLVQPVGSPLSLECTVEGTSNPNLYWYRQAAGRGLQLLFYSVGIGQISSEVPQNLSASRPQDRQFILSSKKLLLSDSGFYLCAWSPPGVGGYTFGSGTRLTVV.

This rearrangement joins TRBV11-2 to TRBJ1-1, with 9 bases identical to TRBD1. The germline gives CDR1 SGHAT, CDR2 FQNNGV. V trimming: 7 bases; J trimming: 1 base; junction bases outside the gene matches: 4. CDR3 size: 14 residues. The CDR3 reads CASNGQGPNTEAFF. CDR3 nucleotide sequence: TGTGCCAGCAACGGACAGGGGCCGAACACTGAAGCTTTCTTT.

The chain uses TRBV25-1 and TRBJ2-5, with D perhaps being TRBD1 or TRBD2 (5 bases each). V was clipped by 6 bases and J by 0 bases, with 14 bases between them. Looked up from germline, CDR1 is MGHDK and CDR2 is SYGVNS. The CDR3 is made up of 15 amino acids. The CDR3 DNA sequence: TGTGCCAGCAGCGGGGACCAGACGTACCAAGAGACCCAGTACTTC. Its translation: CASSGDQTYQETQYF.

About this clone: Germline and junction disagree at one end, which may indicate a read error. The rearrangement links TRBV29-1 to TRBJ2-3; 7 bases agree with TRBD1. CDR3 length equals 14 residues. Germline V gene data show CDR1 as SQVTM and CDR2 as ANQGSEA. The CDR3 DNA follows: TGCAGCTCTCCAGGGGGTCCGAGCACAAATACGCAGTATTTT. Protein: CSSPGGPSTNTQYF.

The rearrangement joins TRBV10-1 to TRBJ1-2, with D unresolved. CDR3 length: 13 amino acids. V was clipped by 10 bases and J by 3 bases, with 15 bases between them. Germline CDR1 is WNHNN and CDR2 is SYGVQD (reference sequence). The CDR3 DNA follows: TGCGCCACCTCCCCCGGGATTGACTATGGCTACACCTTC. Its protein product is CATSPGIDYGYTF.

This clone occurred once. The V gene is TRBV5-8, the J gene TRBJ2-3; 7 bases are shared with TRBD2. CDR1 and CDR2 (germline): SGHTS, YDEGEE. Trimming took 3 bases from V and 7 from J; bases not matched to a gene: 14. CDR3 length: 16 residues. This CDR3 reads CASSWTGPAGSHTQYF. As DNA, the CDR3 is TGTGCCAGCAGCTGGACGGGCCCAGCGGGGTCTCATACGCAGTATTTT. The whole variable domain, remainder taken from reference TRBV5-8 and TRBJ2-3, is EAGVTQSPTHLIKTRGQQATLRCSPISGHTSVYWYQQALGLGLQFLLWYDEGEERNRGNFPPRFSGRQFPNYSSELNVNALELEDSALYLCASSWTGPAGSHTQYFGPGTRLTVL.

This clone has a count of ten or more. CDR3 loop: CASSERKPAGVYEQYF. In DNA form, the CDR3 reads TGTGCCAGCAGTGAGAGGAAACCAGCGGGTGTGTACGAGCAGTACTTC. V and J are TRBV25-1 and TRBJ2-7; D is possibly TRBD2 (6 bases). V dropped 3 bases and J dropped 4 bases, with 19 bases sitting between them. The CDR3 extends over 16 amino acids. Germline loops: CDR1 MGHDK, CDR2 SYGVNS.

This clone has only one observation. The chain uses TRBV6-6 and TRBJ1-6; the match to TRBD1 covers 7 bases. V trimming: 5 bases; J trimming: 6 bases; junction bases outside the gene matches: 4. Germline V lookup: CDR1 MNHNY, CDR2 SVGAGI (reference sequence). CDR3 length equals 14 residues. The CDR3 is CASSLGTVNSPLHF. CDR3 coding DNA: TGTGCCAGCAGTCTCGGGACAGTTAATTCACCCCTCCACTTT.

The J gene is TRBJ2-2, the V gene TRBV6-5, with D hard to call. The CDR3 spans 13 residues. Germline-derived CDR1 and CDR2 are MNHEY and SVGAGI. Trimming removed 6 bases at V and 0 bases at J, with 5 bases between. The CDR3 loop reads CASSDPNTGELFF. CDR3 in DNA: TGTGCCAGCAGCGACCCGAACACCGGGGAGCTGTTTTTT.

The rearrangement links TRBV5-1 to TRBJ1-4; D ambiguous. This CDR3 region has 14 residues. The V gene's germline CDR1 is SGHRS and CDR2 YFSETQ. The germline V and J ends were trimmed by 5 bases and 0 bases, with 8 bases remaining between them. CDR3 residues: CASRTTSTNEKLFF. The CDR3 DNA follows: TGCGCCAGCAGGACTACTTCAACTAATGAAAAACTGTTTTTT.

This chain connects TRBV4-1 to TRBJ1-6, with TRBD1 identical over 7 bases. The germline CDR1 and CDR2 sequences are MGHRA and YSYEKL. The CDR3 sequence is 13 residues long. Trimming took 6 bases from V and 10 from J; bases not matched to a gene: 6. The CDR3 reads CASRQGRASPLHF. In DNA form, the CDR3 reads TGCGCCAGCAGACAGGGGCGGGCCTCACCCCTCCACTTT.

V is TRBV4-1 and J is TRBJ2-2; TRBD2 matches at 8 bases. The CDR3 runs 17 residues. J was trimmed by 4 bases and V by 1 base; bases with no gene match: 8. From germline, CDR1 is MGHRA and CDR2 YSYEKL. In DNA, the CDR3 is TGCGCCAGCAGCCAAGGAGGAGTAGCGGGGTCCACCGGGGAGCTGTTTTTT. Translated: CASSQGGVAGSTGELFF.

The genes are TRBV27 and TRBJ2-1; D remains unclear. Germline lookup yields CDR1 MNHEY and CDR2 SMNVEV (reference sequence). The CDR3 extends over 12 amino acids. The V end was cut by 6 bases, the J end by 6 bases, with 9 bases between. The CDR3 reads CASRTLGNEQFF. The CDR3 coding sequence is TGTGCCAGCAGGACGCTGGGCAATGAGCAGTTCTTC.

The chain has TRBV28 and TRBJ1-3; 8 bases agree with TRBD1. From germline, CDR1 is MDHEN and CDR2 SYDVKM. This CDR3 spans 15 amino acids. V was clipped by 3 bases and J by 0 bases; unmatched bases: 1. CDR3 loop: CASSLTGASGNTIYF. CDR3 sequence (DNA): TGTGCCAGCAGTTTGACAGGGGCCTCTGGAAACACCATATATTTT.